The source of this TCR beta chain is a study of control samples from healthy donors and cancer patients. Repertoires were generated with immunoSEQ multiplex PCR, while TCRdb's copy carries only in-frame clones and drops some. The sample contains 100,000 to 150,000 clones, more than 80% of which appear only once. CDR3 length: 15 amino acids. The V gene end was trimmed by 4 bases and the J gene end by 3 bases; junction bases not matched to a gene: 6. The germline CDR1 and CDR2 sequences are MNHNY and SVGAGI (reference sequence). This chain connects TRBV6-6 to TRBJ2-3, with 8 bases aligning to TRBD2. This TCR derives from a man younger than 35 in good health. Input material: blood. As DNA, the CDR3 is TGTGCCAGCAGTTTGATTAGCGGGAATACAGATACGCAGTATTTT. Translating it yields CASSLISGNTDTQYF.